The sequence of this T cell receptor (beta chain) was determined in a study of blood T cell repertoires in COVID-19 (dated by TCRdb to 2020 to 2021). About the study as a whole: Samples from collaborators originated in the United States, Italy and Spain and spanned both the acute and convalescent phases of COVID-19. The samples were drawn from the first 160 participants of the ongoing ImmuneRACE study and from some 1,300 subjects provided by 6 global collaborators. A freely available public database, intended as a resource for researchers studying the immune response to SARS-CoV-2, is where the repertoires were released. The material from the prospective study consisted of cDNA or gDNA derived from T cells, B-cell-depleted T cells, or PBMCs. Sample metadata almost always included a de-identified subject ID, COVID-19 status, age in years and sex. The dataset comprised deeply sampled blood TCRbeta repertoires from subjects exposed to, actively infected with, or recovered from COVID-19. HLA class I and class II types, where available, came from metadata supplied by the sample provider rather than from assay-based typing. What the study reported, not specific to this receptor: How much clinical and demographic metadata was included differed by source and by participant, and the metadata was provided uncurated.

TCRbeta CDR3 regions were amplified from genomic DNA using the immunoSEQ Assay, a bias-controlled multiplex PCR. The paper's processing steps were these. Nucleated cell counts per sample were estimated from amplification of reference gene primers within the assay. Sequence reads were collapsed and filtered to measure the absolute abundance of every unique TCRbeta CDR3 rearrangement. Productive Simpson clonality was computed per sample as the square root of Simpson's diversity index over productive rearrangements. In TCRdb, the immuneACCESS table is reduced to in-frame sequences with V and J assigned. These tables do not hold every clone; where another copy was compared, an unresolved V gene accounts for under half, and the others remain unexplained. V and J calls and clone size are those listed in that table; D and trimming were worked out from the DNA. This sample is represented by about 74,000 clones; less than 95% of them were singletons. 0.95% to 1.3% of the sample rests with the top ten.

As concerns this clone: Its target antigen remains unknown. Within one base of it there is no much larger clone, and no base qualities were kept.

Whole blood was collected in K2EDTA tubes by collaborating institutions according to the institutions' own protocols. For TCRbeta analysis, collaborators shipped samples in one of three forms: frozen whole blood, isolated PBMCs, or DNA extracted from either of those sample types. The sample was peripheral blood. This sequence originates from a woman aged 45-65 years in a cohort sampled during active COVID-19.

CDR3 loop: CAISAGQPTDTQYF. The nucleotides are TGTGCCATCAGTGCGGGACAGCCCACAGATACGCAGTATTTT. The rearranged chain carries TRBV10-3 and TRBJ2-3; TRBD1 aligns with 7 central bases. The CDR3 starts with the cysteine, ends with the phenylalanine, and has 14 residues. Only CDR3 DNA remains: 42 bases, in frame from the first base. The junction shows trimming of 4 bases on V and 2 bases on J, and the gene matches do not reach 3 bases of it. Reading the germline V gene gives CDR1 ENHRY and CDR2 SYGVKD.